The entry below describes one T cell receptor beta chain. This record belongs to a study of CD8 T cells in Susac syndrome. This CDR3 region has 12 residues. The J segment lost 6 bases and the V segment lost 5 bases, leaving 4 bases of the junction unmatched. CDR1 and CDR2 (germline): DFQATT, SNEGSKA (reference sequence). RNA amounts of 0.5 to 1 ug underwent reverse transcription with random hexamers. TCRdb reprocessed the immunoSEQ multiplex PCR reads with MiXCR, giving one entry per CDR3 protein. The sample lists roughly 190,000 distinct CDR3 sequences, approximately 95% occurring once. High-throughput TCR beta sequencing covered peripheral CD8+ and CD4+ T cells.

The chain combines TRBV20-1 with TRBJ2-1, with 7 bases identical to TRBD2. Sequencing was performed on CD4+ T cells from PBMCs. The source is a human donor in good health. CDR3 nucleotides: TGCAGTGCTCGTGGGACTACCAATGAGCAGTTCTTC. Protein: CSARGTTNEQFF.